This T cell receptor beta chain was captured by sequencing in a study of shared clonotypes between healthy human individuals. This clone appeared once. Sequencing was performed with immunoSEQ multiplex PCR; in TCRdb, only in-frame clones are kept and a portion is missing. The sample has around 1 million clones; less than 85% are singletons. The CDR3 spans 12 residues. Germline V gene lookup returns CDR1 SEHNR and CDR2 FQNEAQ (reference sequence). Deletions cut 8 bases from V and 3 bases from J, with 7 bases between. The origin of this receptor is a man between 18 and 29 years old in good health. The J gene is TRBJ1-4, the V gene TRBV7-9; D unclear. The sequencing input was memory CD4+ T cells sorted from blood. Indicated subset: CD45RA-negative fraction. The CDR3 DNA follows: TGTGCCAGCCGGAAGGCTAATGAAAAACTGTTTTTT. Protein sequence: CASRKANEKLFF.